Below, 10 T cell receptor beta chains from the same sample are listed, as sequenced in a study of cytomegalovirus exposure and HLA in healthy donors. The PCR ran on 60 Vbeta and 13 Jbeta primers. TCRdb keeps only in-frame clones here, not all; method: immunoSEQ multiplex PCR. The repertoire consists of about 200,000 clones, with 65% to 85% occurring once and the leading ten covering about 1.8%. Source material: PBMCs. These receptors were taken from a man aged 18 to 29 in good health and CMV-seronegative.

This sequence joins TRBV5-1 and TRBJ1-5; D is unclear. Trimming left V 2 bases short and J 4 bases short, with 7 bases between. The CDR3 spans 13 residues. Germline CDR1 SGHRS, CDR2 YFSETQ. The CDR3 DNA is TGCGCCAGCAGCTTCGACTTTAATCAGCCCCAGCATTTT. This codes for CASSFDFNQPQHF.

The J gene is TRBJ2-7, the V gene TRBV4-3; TRBD2 matches at 12 bases. The ends lost 0 bases at V and 6 bases at J; junction bases unmatched: 6. Per the germline V gene, CDR1 is LGHNA and CDR2 is YSLEER. The CDR3 length is 16 residues. The CDR3, as DNA: TGCGCCAGCAGCCAAGATGCTCTAGCGGGAGGGCTCGAGCAGTACTTC. Its translation is CASSQDALAGGLEQYF.

The chain links TRBV2 to TRBJ1-1; D is undetermined. Trimming removed 4 bases at V and 1 base at J, with 10 bases between. Germline CDR1 SNHLY, CDR2 FYNNEI. This CDR3 region has 14 residues. CDR3 nucleotide sequence: TGTGCCAGCAGTGGGTCGCGCCAGAACACTGAAGCTTTCTTT. Translated: CASSGSRQNTEAFF.

The chain recombines TRBV15 with TRBJ1-5; weak D call: TRBD1 (5 bases). CDR1 and CDR2 (germline): LNHNV, YYDKDF (reference sequence). V lost 0 bases to trimming and J lost 7 bases, with 16 bases between them. The CDR3 is 16 amino acids. The CDR3: CATSRDKAGYVQPQHF. The DNA for the CDR3 is TGTGCCACCAGCAGAGATAAGGCAGGGTATGTACAGCCCCAGCATTTT.

The V call is TRBV5-4, the J call TRBJ2-4; 9 nucleotides match TRBD1. The CDR3 consists of 17 residues. Germline trimming cut 4 bases from V and 0 bases from J; bases unmatched to any gene: 8. Germline V CDR1 and CDR2: SGHNT, YYREEE (reference sequence). CDR3 in amino acids: CASSQGQGVLAKNIQYF. DNA for the CDR3: TGTGCCAGCAGCCAGGGACAGGGCGTTCTAGCCAAAAACATTCAGTACTTC. Looking up the rest from reference TRBV5-4 and TRBJ2-4 gives the full variable domain: ETGVTQSPTHLIKTRGQQVTLRCSSQSGHNTVSWYQQALGQGPQFIFQYYREEENGRGNFPPRFSGLQFPNYSSELNVNALELDDSALYLCASSQGQGVLAKNIQYFGAGTRLSVL.

The genes are TRBV30 and TRBJ2-3; 9 positions match TRBD2. The CDR3 consists of 15 residues. The germline V gene has CDR1 GTSNPN and CDR2 SVGIG (reference sequence). V shed 7 bases and J 6 bases; nucleotides not matched to a gene: 14. Here the CDR3 reads CAFRVAGELGDTQYF. The CDR3 DNA sequence: TGTGCCTTTAGGGTAGCGGGGGAACTCGGGGATACGCAGTATTTT.

A single count supports this clone. Sequence at one end of the junction differs from germline and may be a read error. The chain links TRBV7-9 to TRBJ1-2; tentative D call: TRBD1 (5 bases). The CDR3 sequence is 14 residues long. The germline gives CDR1 SEHNR, CDR2 FQNEAQ (reference sequence). The CDR3 bases are TGTTCCAGCAGCTTAGACCAGGGCTCCTATGGCTACACCTTC. Amino acid sequence: CSSSLDQGSYGYTF.

J is TRBJ1-2 and V is TRBV9, with 7 bases lining up with TRBD1. CDR1 and CDR2 from the germline V gene are SGDLS and YYNGEE. V shed 0 bases, J shed 7 bases, and the junction held 6 bases outside the gene matches. The CDR3 sequence is 14 residues long. CDR3 bases: TGTGCCAGCAGCGTAGAAGACAGGGCTAGTGGCTACACCTTC. Translated, it gives CASSVEDRASGYTF.

CDR3 loop: CASSQPNQPQHF. For the CDR3, the DNA is TGCGCCAGCAGCCAACCTAATCAGCCCCAGCATTTT. The rearrangement joins TRBV4-1 to TRBJ1-5; D not certain. The CDR3 has 12 residues. Trimming cost V 2 bases and J 4 bases, with 3 bases left between them. Looked up from germline, CDR1 is MGHRA and CDR2 is YSYEKL.

The rearrangement links TRBV21-1 to TRBJ2-7; the table's D call, TRBD2, has no DNA check behind it. TRBV21-1 is recorded as a pseudogene. This CDR3 spans 15 amino acids. In DNA, the CDR3 is TGTGCCAGCAGCCCCCGTAAGCGGGGTTCATACGAGCAGTACTTC. It translates to CASSPRKRGSYEQYF.